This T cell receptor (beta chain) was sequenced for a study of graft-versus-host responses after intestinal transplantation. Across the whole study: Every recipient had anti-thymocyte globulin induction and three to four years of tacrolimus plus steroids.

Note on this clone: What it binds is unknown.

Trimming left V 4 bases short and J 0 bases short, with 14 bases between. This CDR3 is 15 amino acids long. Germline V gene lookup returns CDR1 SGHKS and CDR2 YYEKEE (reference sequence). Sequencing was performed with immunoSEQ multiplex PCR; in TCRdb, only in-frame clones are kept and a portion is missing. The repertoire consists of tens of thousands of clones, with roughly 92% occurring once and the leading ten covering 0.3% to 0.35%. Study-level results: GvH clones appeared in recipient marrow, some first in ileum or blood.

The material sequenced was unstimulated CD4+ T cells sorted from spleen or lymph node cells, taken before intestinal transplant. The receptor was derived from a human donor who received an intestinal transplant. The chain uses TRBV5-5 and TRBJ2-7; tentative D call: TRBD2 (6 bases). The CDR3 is CASSDIAVLSYEQYF. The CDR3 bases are TGTGCCAGCAGCGATATAGCGGTACTCTCCTACGAGCAGTACTTC. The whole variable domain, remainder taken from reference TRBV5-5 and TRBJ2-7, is DAGVTQSPTHLIKTRGQQVTLRCSPISGHKSVSWYQQVLGQGPQFIFQYYEKEERGRGNFPDRFSARQFPNYSSELNVNALLLGDSALYLCASSDIAVLSYEQYFGPGTRLTVT.